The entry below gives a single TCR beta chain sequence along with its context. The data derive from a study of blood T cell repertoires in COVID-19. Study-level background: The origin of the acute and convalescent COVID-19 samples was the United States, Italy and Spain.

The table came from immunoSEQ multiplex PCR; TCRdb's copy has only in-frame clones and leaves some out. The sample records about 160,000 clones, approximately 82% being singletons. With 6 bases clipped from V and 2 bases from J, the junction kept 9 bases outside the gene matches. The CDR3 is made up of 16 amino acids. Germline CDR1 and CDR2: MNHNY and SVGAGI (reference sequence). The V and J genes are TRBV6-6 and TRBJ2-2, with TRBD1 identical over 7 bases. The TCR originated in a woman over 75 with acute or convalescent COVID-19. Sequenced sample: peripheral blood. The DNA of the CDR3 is TGTGCCAGCAGCCATTTAGACAGGGTTAACACCGGGGAGCTGTTTTTT. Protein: CASSHLDRVNTGELFF.